These 8 T cell receptor beta chains originate from one sample sequenced in a study of monozygotic twins with inflammatory bowel disease. TCRdb reanalyzed the 5' RACE reads and collapses them to one entry per CDR3 protein, without DNA. The sample's table shows 440,000 or so distinct CDR3 sequences. Sequenced material: blood. The receptor source for this set is a human donor with ulcerative colitis or Crohn's disease, or a healthy co-twin of an affected twin (not recorded which).

V gene TRBV7-2 combines with J gene TRBJ2-7. The CDR3 has 13 amino acids. CDR1 is SGHTA, CDR2 FQGNSA, per germline. CDR3 region: CASSLGTFDQQYF.

The chain couples TRBV4-1 to TRBJ2-7. The CDR3 totals 14 residues. Germline V gene sequence: CDR1 MGHRA, CDR2 YSYEKL. The CDR3 spells CASSPSDGTYEQYF.

The chain employs TRBV12-3 or TRBV12-4 and TRBJ2-7; without DNA, the TCRdb call of TRBD2 cannot be checked. The CDR3 is made up of 15 amino acids. The CDR3: CASSQAGGKTYEQYF.

The CDR3 sequence is CASSLSRESPLHF. The V gene is TRBV7-3, the J gene TRBJ1-6; there is no DNA to check the TCRdb D call of TRBD1. CDR3 length: 13 residues. Germline CDR1 and CDR2: SGHTA and FQGTGA.

The chain carries TRBV20-1 and TRBJ2-5; TCRdb's D call of TRBD2 is untestable without DNA. This CDR3 region has 20 residues. The germline V gene has CDR1 DFQATT and CDR2 SNEGSKA (reference sequence). The CDR3 loop reads CSAVPPGLAGGRHRLETQYF.

The chain joins TRBV20-1 to TRBJ2-7; TCRdb gives TRBD2 as the D gene, but with no DNA this cannot be confirmed. Looked up from germline, CDR1 is DFQATT and CDR2 is SNEGSKA (reference sequence). The CDR3 loop spans 17 amino acids. The CDR3 loop is CSATPGTSGSYRDEQYF.

The V call is TRBV9, the J call TRBJ2-2; TCRdb indicates TRBD2, and absent DNA this call remains unverified. Germline values: CDR1 SGDLS, CDR2 YYNGEE. The CDR3 loop spans 15 amino acids. CDR3: CASSPSGSRTGELFF.

The chain uses TRBV2 and TRBJ2-3. The length of the CDR3 is 14 residues. Per the germline V gene, CDR1 is SNHLY and CDR2 is FYNNEI. CDR3 region: CASSPFIRTDTQYF.